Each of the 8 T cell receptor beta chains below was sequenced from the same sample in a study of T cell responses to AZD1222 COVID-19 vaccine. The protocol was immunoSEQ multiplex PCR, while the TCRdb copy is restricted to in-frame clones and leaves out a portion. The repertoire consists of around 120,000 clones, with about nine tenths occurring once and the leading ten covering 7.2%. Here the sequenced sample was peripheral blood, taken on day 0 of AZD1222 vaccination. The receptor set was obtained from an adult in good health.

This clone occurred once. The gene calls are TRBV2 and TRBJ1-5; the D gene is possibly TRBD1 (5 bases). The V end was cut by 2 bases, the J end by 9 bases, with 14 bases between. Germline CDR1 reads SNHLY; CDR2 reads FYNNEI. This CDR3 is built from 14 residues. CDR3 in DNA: TGTGCCAGCAGTGAATTGGGGGTAAAAGGGCCCCAGCATTTT. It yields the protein CASSELGVKGPQHF. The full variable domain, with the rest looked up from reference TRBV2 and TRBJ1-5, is EPEVTQTPSHQVTQMGQEVILRCVPISNHLYFYWYRQILGQKVEFLVSFYNNEISEKSEIFDDQFSVERPDGSNFTLKIRSTKLEDSAMYFCASSELGVKGPQHFGDGTRLSIL.

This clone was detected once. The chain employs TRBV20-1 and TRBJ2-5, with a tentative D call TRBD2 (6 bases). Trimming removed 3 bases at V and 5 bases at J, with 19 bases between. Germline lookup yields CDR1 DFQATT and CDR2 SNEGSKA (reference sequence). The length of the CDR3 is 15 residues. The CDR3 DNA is TGCAGTGCTAGTTCAACCTCGGGAGTTGGGGAGACCCAGTACTTC. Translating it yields CSASSTSGVGETQYF.

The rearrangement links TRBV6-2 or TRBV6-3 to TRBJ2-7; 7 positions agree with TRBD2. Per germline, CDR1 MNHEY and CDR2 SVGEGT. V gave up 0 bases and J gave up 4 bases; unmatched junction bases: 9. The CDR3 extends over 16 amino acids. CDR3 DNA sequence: TGTGCCAGCAGTTACTCCTCCGGCGGCGGGAGTTACGAGCAGTACTTC. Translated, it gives CASSYSSGGGSYEQYF.

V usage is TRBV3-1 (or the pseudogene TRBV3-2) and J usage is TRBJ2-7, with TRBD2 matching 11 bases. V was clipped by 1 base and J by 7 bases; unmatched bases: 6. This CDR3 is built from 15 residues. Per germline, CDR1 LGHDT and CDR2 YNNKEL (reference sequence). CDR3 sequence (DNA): TGTGCCAGCAGCCAAGTAGCGGGAGGGGGCCCGGAGCAGTACTTC. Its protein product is CASSQVAGGGPEQYF.

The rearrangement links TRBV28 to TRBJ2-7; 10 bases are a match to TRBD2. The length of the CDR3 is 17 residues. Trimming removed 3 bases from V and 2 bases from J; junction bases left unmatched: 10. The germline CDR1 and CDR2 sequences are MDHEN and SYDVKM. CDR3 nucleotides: TGTGCCAGCAGTTTTCTGCTAGCGGGAGCAGGGACCTACGAGCAGTACTTC. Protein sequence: CASSFLLAGAGTYEQYF.

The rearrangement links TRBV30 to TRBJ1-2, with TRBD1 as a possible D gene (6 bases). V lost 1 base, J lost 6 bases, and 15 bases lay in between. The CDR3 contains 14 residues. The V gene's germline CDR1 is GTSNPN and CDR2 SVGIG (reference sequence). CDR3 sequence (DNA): TGTGCCTGGAGTGGGGTACAGGGACCTGATGGCTACACCTTC. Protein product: CAWSGVQGPDGYTF.

In DNA, the CDR3 is TGTGCCAGCAGCCAAGACATGGACTATGGCTACACCTTC. This encodes CASSQDMDYGYTF. The chain has TRBV3-1 (or the pseudogene TRBV3-2) and TRBJ1-2; no clear D gene. V was cut by 0 bases and J by 3 bases, with 5 bases left in between. This CDR3 spans 13 amino acids. From germline, CDR1 is LGHDT and CDR2 YNNKEL (reference sequence).

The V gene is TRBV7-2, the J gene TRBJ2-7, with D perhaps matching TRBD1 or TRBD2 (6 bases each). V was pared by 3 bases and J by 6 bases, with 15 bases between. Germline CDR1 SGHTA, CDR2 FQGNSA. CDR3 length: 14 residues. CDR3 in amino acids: CASSLRGGTSEQYF. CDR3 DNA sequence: TGTGCCAGCAGCTTGAGAGGGGGGACAAGCGAGCAGTACTTC.